This T cell receptor beta chain was retrieved from a study of cytomegalovirus exposure and HLA in healthy donors. The CDR3 covers 16 residues. Trimming removed 4 bases at V and 0 bases at J, with 13 bases between. CDR1 and CDR2 (germline): LNHDA, SQIVND (reference sequence). Only in-frame clones appear in the TCRdb table, and some are missing; sequencing was by immunoSEQ multiplex PCR. This repertoire shows roughly 70,000 clones, around 97% found once; its top ten account for around 1.6%. Sequencing was performed on PBMCs. The receptor was derived from a woman aged 18-29 years in good health and CMV-seropositive. The J gene is TRBJ1-5, the V gene TRBV19, with D possibly being TRBD1 (6 bases). In DNA, the CDR3 is TGTGCCAGTAGTACTCTTCACAGGGTTAGCAATCAGCCCCAGCATTTT. It translates to CASSTLHRVSNQPQHF. Full variable domain (outside the CDR3, taken from reference TRBV19 and TRBJ1-5): DGGITQSPKYLFRKEGQNVTLSCEQNLNHDAMYWYRQDPGQGLRLIYYSQIVNDFQKGDIAEGYSVSREKKESFPLTVTSAQKNPTAFYLCASSTLHRVSNQPQHFGDGTRLSIL.